The T cell receptor (beta chain) described here comes from a study of shared clonotypes between healthy human individuals. CD45RO-negative, CCR7-positively selected cells formed the naive CD8 fraction, excluding terminally differentiated effector memory CD45RA+ cells. The protocol was immunoSEQ multiplex PCR, while the TCRdb copy is restricted to in-frame clones and leaves out a portion. The sample records about 2.1 million clones, 90% to 95% being singletons. This receptor was obtained from a young man in good health. Some clones in this sample may be carry-over from other donors' samples. Sequenced sample: naive CD8+ T cells from PBMCs.

The CDR3 here is CASSGREIKYGYTF. CDR3 coding DNA: TGTGCCAGCAGCGGCCGGGAAATAAAGTATGGCTACACCTTC. This sequence joins TRBV9 and TRBJ1-2; D remains ambiguous. Germline V gene sequence: CDR1 SGDLS, CDR2 YYNGEE. V was cut by 3 bases and J by 5 bases, with 14 bases left in between. This CDR3 region has 14 residues.